Relative to its sample, the clone carrying this TCR beta chain is medium-sized. Its antigen remains unknown. Between the trimmed V and J ends, which lost 1 base and 7 bases, there was a span of 10 bases. This CDR3 is built from 14 residues. Looked up from germline, CDR1 is SGHTA and CDR2 is FQGNSA. TCRdb independently ran MiXCR on the reads; one entry per CDR3 protein. In the table there are 740,000 or so distinct CDR3 sequences, about a third of which are singletons. The data belong to a study of T cell repertoires in cytomegalovirus infection. Whole-study context: TCR beta signatures that were public indicated CMV infection and matching HLA type. Notes on the study in general: The study found HLA-C-restricted CMV-specific TCR beta clonotypes dominating the ex vivo response.

Sequencing was performed on PBMCs. The rearrangement uses TRBV7-2 and TRBJ2-2; unclear D gene. The clonotype originates from a human donor in good health (CMV status not recorded). Some clones in this sample may be carry-over from other donors' samples. The CDR3: CASSLEALIGELFF. The CDR3 DNA reads as TGTGCCAGCAGCTTAGAGGCCCTGATCGGGGAGCTGTTTTTT.